Below, 16 T cell receptor beta chains from the same sample are listed, as sequenced in a study of shared clonotypes between healthy human individuals. This table comes from immunoSEQ multiplex PCR, and its TCRdb copy is limited to in-frame clones, with some not included. In the table there are about 530,000 clones, almost 97% of which are singletons. The specimen was naive CD4+ T cells sorted from blood. Subset: CD45RA+ positively selected. Receptors originate from a woman in her twenties or thirties in good health.

The V gene is TRBV15, the J gene TRBJ1-1; the D is unclear. Germline-derived CDR1 and CDR2 are LNHNV and YYDKDF (reference sequence). The CDR3 is made up of 13 amino acids. The V end was cut by 6 bases, the J end by 2 bases, with 10 bases between. The CDR3 spells CATSRDVNTEAFF. Written as DNA, the CDR3 is TGTGCCACCAGTCGCGACGTTAACACTGAAGCTTTCTTT.

V and J are TRBV7-9 and TRBJ2-7; TRBD2 aligns across 7 bases. CDR1 and CDR2 (germline): SEHNR, FQNEAQ (reference sequence). The CDR3 spans 15 residues. The V segment lost 5 bases and the J segment 5 bases; nucleotides outside the gene matches: 12. CDR3 nucleotides: TGTGCCAGCAGCCCGCGTGGCGGGAGATCGAACGAGCAGTACTTC. Translated, it gives CASSPRGGRSNEQYF.

The chain is built from TRBV25-1 and TRBJ2-6; D unresolved. CDR3 size: 13 residues. The V gene's germline CDR1 is MGHDK and CDR2 SYGVNS. V was shortened by 5 bases and J by 0 bases, with 2 bases between the two germline ends. CDR3 bases: TGTGCCAGCAGTAACTCTGGGGCCAACGTCCTGACTTTC. It yields the protein CASSNSGANVLTF.

This clone was seen a single time. The genes are TRBV25-1 and TRBJ2-5; either TRBD1 or TRBD2 may supply D (6 bases each). CDR1 is MGHDK and CDR2 is SYGVNS in the germline V gene. The CDR3 runs to 17 residues. The V gene lost 6 bases and the J gene lost 5 bases, with 25 bases spanning the gap. The CDR3 reads CASSGFPGAGALETQYF. The CDR3 nucleotides read TGTGCCAGCAGCGGCTTCCCGGGGGCAGGGGCTTTGGAGACCCAGTACTTC.

V usage is TRBV28 and J usage is TRBJ2-3; 13 nucleotides align to TRBD2. The junction had 13 bases not matched to a gene; V was cut back by 9 bases and J by 4 bases. Germline CDR1 is MDHEN and CDR2 is SYDVKM. This CDR3 is 17 amino acids long. CDR3 residues: CARGLAGDRGSPDTQYF. CDR3 coding DNA: TGTGCCAGAGGACTAGCGGGAGATAGGGGTTCTCCAGATACGCAGTATTTT.

The chain employs TRBV11-2 and TRBJ1-1; no reliable D call. Trimming removed 1 base at V and 6 bases at J, with 21 bases between. CDR3 length: 17 residues. Germline lookup yields CDR1 SGHAT and CDR2 FQNNGV. CDR3 DNA sequence: TGTGCCAGCAGCTTAGTAGGGCGACGATACCTCCGCCCTGAAGCTTTCTTT. Protein product: CASSLVGRRYLRPEAFF.

V usage is TRBV4-1 and J usage is TRBJ2-3; 9 bases match TRBD2. This CDR3 contains 18 residues. Germline-derived CDR1 and CDR2 are MGHRA and YSYEKL. Trimming cost V 5 bases and J 4 bases; bases outside gene matches: 16. CDR3 nucleotide sequence: TGCGCCAGCAGCGAGAGACCCACCGGGACTAGCAGGGCAGATACGCAGTATTTT. Translated: CASSERPTGTSRADTQYF.

This chain links TRBV28 with TRBJ1-2; D is possibly TRBD1 (5 bases). The CDR3 is 11 amino acids. Germline loops: CDR1 MDHEN, CDR2 SYDVKM. Trimming shortened V by 6 bases and J by 5 bases, and 7 bases separated the two germline ends. In DNA, the CDR3 is TGTGCCAGCAGGGGGCTTTATGGCTACACCTTC. This sequence encodes CASRGLYGYTF.

The rearrangement uses TRBV21-1 and TRBJ1-4. TRBV21-1 is a pseudogene locus. CDR3 length equals 15 residues. The CDR3 DNA follows: TGTGCCAGCAGCGGTATAGGAGCAACTAATGAAAAACTGTTTTTT. Protein: CASSGIGATNEKLFF.

This clone has only one observation. The CDR3 bases are TGTGCCAGCAGAAACCCGGGACTCCACTACAATGAGCAGTTCTTC. Translated, it gives CASRNPGLHYNEQFF. The chain couples TRBV6-1 to TRBJ2-1; perhaps TRBD2 as D (6 bases). This CDR3 has 15 amino acids. Germline CDR1 MNHNS, CDR2 SASEGT. Trimming stripped 6 bases from V and 3 bases from J, with 15 bases between.

The J gene is TRBJ2-1, the V gene TRBV2; 14 bases are a match to TRBD2. V lost 5 bases to trimming and J lost 5 bases; unmatched junction nucleotides: 5. The germline CDR1 and CDR2 sequences are SNHLY and FYNNEI. The CDR3 extends over 16 amino acids. CDR3 residues: CASSLRGLAGDNEQFF. Here the CDR3 DNA reads TGTGCCAGCAGTCTAAGGGGACTAGCGGGAGACAATGAGCAGTTCTTC.

The rearrangement uses TRBV9 and TRBJ2-5, with a possible D match to TRBD2 (6 bases). CDR1 and CDR2 (germline): SGDLS, YYNGEE. This CDR3 region has 16 residues. V lost 3 bases and J lost 6, with 21 bases in between. The CDR3 reads CASSAPSGQEGQTQYF. DNA of the CDR3: TGTGCCAGCAGCGCCCCCTCGGGTCAGGAGGGACAGACCCAGTACTTC.

The chain combines TRBV19 with TRBJ2-7, with 8 bases identical to TRBD2. Trimming at V came to 3 bases and at J to 0 bases, leaving 7 bases not matched to a gene. Looked up from germline, CDR1 is LNHDA and CDR2 is SQIVND (reference sequence). This CDR3 region has 16 residues. Here the CDR3 reads CASSIGASGLSYEQYF. The CDR3 coding sequence is TGTGCCAGTAGTATCGGGGCTAGCGGGCTCTCCTACGAGCAGTACTTC.

The chain has TRBV6-5 and TRBJ1-2; 7 positions match TRBD1. Trimming removed 7 bases from V and 7 bases from J; junction bases left unmatched: 9. CDR1 and CDR2 from the germline V gene are MNHEY and SVGAGI. The CDR3 runs 13 residues. DNA for the CDR3: TGTGCCAGCACCACGGACAGGCGAGTTGGCTACACCTTC. It encodes CASTTDRRVGYTF.

This chain joins TRBV28 and TRBJ1-2, with D unclear. The CDR3 loop spans 13 amino acids. Germline V gene sequence: CDR1 MDHEN, CDR2 SYDVKM. The germline V and J ends were trimmed by 10 bases and 1 base, with 13 bases remaining between them. CDR3 DNA sequence: TGTGCCATTTCTGAAGGTTTTAACTATGGCTACACCTTC. This codes for CAISEGFNYGYTF.

V and J are TRBV10-3 and TRBJ1-1; perhaps TRBD1 as D (6 bases). Germline loops: CDR1 ENHRY, CDR2 SYGVKD. The CDR3 is made up of 12 amino acids. Trimming cost V 6 bases and J 6 bases, with 11 bases left between them. The CDR3 protein is CAISSGVAEAFF. The CDR3 nucleotides are TGTGCCATCAGCTCAGGGGTAGCTGAAGCTTTCTTT.